This T cell receptor (beta chain) originates from a study of identical twins. General observations from the study: Models predicted too little out-of-frame TCR alpha sharing in monozygotic twins. Partly confounded zero-insertion analyses could result from invariant MAIT and iNKT cells. Insertions were reduced in abundant cord blood beta clonotypes but not in memory repertoires.

V dropped 4 bases and J dropped 3 bases, with 21 bases sitting between them. The CDR3 runs to 17 residues. Germline CDR1 reads MNHEY; CDR2 reads SMNVEV (reference sequence). In this sample, this clonotype turned up a few times. Antigen: not known. A universal primer site was incorporated via template switching, and the cDNA contained unique molecular identifiers. TCRdb re-analysed the 5' RACE reads in MiXCR, keeping a single row per CDR3 protein. The data show around 1.7 million distinct CDR3 sequences, around 33% seen once. Sequenced: cord blood. This TCR was recovered from a newborn girl in good health. The chain uses TRBV27 and TRBJ2-5; D is tentatively TRBD1 or TRBD2 (5 bases each). The CDR3 spells CASSYRPRGTWKETQYF. The CDR3 nucleotides are TGTGCCAGCAGTTACCGCCCCCGTGGGACCTGGAAAGAGACCCAGTACTTC.